This T cell receptor beta chain was recorded in a study of blood T cell repertoires in COVID-19. This CDR3 is 16 amino acids long. V was clipped by 5 bases and J by 5 bases; unmatched bases: 13. The germline CDR1 and CDR2 sequences are MNHNY and SVGAGI (reference sequence). TCRdb's copy holds only in-frame clones and misses some; the assay was immunoSEQ multiplex PCR. The profile shows 130,000 or so clones, approximately 88% of them singletons. The source material was peripheral blood. The TCR originated in a man aged 45-65 years with acute or convalescent COVID-19. The V and J genes are TRBV6-6 and TRBJ1-2; TRBD1 aligns across 8 bases. CDR3: CASSKGQGIVGYGYTF. Written as DNA, the CDR3 is TGTGCCAGCAGTAAAGGACAGGGCATCGTAGGGTATGGCTACACCTTC.